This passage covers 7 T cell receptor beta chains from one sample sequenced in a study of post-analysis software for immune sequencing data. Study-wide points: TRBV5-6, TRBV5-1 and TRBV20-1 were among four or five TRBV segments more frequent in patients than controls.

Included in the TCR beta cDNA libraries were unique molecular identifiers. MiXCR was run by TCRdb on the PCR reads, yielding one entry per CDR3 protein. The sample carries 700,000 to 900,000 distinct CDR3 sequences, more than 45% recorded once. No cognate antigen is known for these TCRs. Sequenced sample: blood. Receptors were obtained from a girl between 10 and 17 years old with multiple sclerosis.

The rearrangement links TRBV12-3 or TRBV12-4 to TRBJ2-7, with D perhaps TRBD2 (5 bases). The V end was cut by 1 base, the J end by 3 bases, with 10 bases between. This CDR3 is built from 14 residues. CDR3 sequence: CASSLDPGVYEQYF. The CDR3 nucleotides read TGTGCCAGCAGTTTAGACCCCGGGGTCTACGAGCAGTACTTC.

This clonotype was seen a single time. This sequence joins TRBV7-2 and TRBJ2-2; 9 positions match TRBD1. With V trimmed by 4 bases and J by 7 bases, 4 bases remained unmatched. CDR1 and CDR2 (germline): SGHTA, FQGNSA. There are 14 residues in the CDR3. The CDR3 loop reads CASSWTGDNGELFF. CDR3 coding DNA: TGTGCCAGCAGCTGGACAGGGGATAACGGGGAGCTGTTTTTT. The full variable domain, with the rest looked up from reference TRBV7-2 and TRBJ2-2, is GAGVSQSPSNKVTEKGKDVELRCDPISGHTALYWYRQSLGQGLEFLIYFQGNSAPDKSGLPSDRFSAERTGGSVSTLTIQRTQQEDSAVYLCASSWTGDNGELFFGEGSRLTVL.

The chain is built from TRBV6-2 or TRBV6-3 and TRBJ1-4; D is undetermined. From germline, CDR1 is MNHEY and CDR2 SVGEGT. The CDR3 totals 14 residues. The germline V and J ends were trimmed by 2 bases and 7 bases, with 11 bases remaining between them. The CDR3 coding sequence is TGTGCCAGCAGTTACCCGGGGAGTTCTGAAAAACTGTTTTTT. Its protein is CASSYPGSSEKLFF.

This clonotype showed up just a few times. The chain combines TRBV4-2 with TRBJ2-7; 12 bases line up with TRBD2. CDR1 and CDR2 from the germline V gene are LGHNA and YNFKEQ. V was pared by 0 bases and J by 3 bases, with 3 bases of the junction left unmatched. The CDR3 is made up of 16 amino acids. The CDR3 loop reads CASSQDETSGGYEQYF. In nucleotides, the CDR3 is TGTGCCAGCAGCCAAGATGAGACTAGCGGGGGCTACGAGCAGTACTTC.

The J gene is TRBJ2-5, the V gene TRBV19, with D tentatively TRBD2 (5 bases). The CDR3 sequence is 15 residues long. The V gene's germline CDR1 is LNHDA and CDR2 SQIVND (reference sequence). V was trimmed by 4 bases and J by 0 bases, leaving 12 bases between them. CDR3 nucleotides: TGTGCCAGTAGTAATTCCAGAGGGTACCAAGAGACCCAGTACTTC. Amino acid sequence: CASSNSRGYQETQYF. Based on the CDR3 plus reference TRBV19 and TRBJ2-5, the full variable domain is DGGITQSPKYLFRKEGQNVTLSCEQNLNHDAMYWYRQDPGQGLRLIYYSQIVNDFQKGDIAEGYSVSREKKESFPLTVTSAQKNPTAFYLCASSNSRGYQETQYFGPGTRLLVL.

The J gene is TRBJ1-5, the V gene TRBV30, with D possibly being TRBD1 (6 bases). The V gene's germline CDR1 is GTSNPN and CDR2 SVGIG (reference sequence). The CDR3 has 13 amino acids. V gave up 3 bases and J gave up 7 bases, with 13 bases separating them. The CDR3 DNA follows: TGTGCCTGGAGACAGGGCCCGAAGCAGCCCCAGCATTTT. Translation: CAWRQGPKQPQHF.

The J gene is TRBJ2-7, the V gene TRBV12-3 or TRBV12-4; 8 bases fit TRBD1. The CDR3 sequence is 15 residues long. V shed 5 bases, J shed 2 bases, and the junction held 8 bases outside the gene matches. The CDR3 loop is CASSPLGQVTYEQYF. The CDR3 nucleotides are TGTGCCAGCAGTCCCCTGGGACAGGTAACCTACGAGCAGTACTTC.